A selection of T cell receptor beta chains follows, all from one sample in a study of blood T cell repertoires in COVID-19. Libraries were prepared by immunoSEQ multiplex PCR; TCRdb keeps only in-frame clonotypes and omits some of them. This sample has about 260,000 clones, with 65% to 90% found just once. The material sequenced was peripheral blood. All receptors come from a man aged 25-45 years with active or convalescent COVID-19. The CDR3 runs from the conserved cysteine through the conserved F or W. A D gene is named only where the DNA matches it firmly. Where a row states a size, it is once, few, many or the class of an expanded clone; other rows omit it.

d_gene,abundance,j_gene,v_gene,CDR3nt,CDR3aa
NA,once,TRBJ1-5,TRBV4-3,TGCGCCAGCAGCCAAGAAAGCTATAGCAATCAGCCCCAGCATTTT,CASSQESYSNQPQHF
TRBD1,NA,TRBJ1-3,TRBV19,TGTGCCAGTAGTTCGACCACAGGGGTTCGTGGAAACACCATATATTTT,CASSSTTGVRGNTIYF
TRBD1,few,TRBJ2-2,TRBV15,TGTGCCACCAGCAAAGACAGGGGGTACGGGGAGCTGTTTTTT,CATSKDRGYGELFF
NA,NA,TRBJ2-7,TRBV4-2,TGTGCCAGCAGCCAAGATACAGGCGGTTCCTACGAGCAGTACTTC,CASSQDTGGSYEQYF
NA,NA,TRBJ1-1,TRBV7-9,TGTGCCAGCAGCTCACAGGGTAGGAACACTGAAGCTTTCTTT,CASSSQGRNTEAFF
NA,NA,TRBJ1-1,TRBV20-1,TGCAGTGCTAGATTATACGGGGGAGCTTTCTTT,CSARLYGGAFF
NA,once,TRBJ2-3,TRBV19,TGTGCCAGTAGGGTACCGGGGGATACGCAGTATTTT,CASRVPGDTQYF
TRBD1,once,TRBJ1-2,TRBV29-1,TGCAGCGTTGTACTCAGGACAGGGGTCCCTGGCTACACCTTC,CSVVLRTGVPGYTF
NA,NA,TRBJ1-6,TRBV27,TGTGCCAGCAGTTCGCCAGGGCCGACGGGTTCACCCCTCCACTTT,CASSSPGPTGSPLHF
NA,NA,TRBJ1-1,TRBV6-5,TGTGCCAGCAGTCTAGACAATCGGGGGAACACTGAAGCTTTCTTT,CASSLDNRGNTEAFF
NA,NA,TRBJ1-2,TRBV28,TGTGCCAGCAGCTTGCGAACGGGGGGCTACACCTTC,CASSLRTGGYTF
NA,NA,TRBJ1-2,TRBV12-5,TGTGCTAGTGGTCATGGACAGCTTGCTAACTATGGCTACACCTTC,CASGHGQLANYGYTF
NA,once,TRBJ1-5,TRBV30,TGTGCCTGGAGTTCGGGGGGAAACAAAGGGCCCCAGCATTTT,CAWSSGGNKGPQHF
NA,few,TRBJ2-5,TRBV15,TGTGCCACCAGCAGAGATTACGCGGTACCGAAACAAGAGACCCAGTACTTC,CATSRDYAVPKQETQYF
TRBD1,once,TRBJ1-5,TRBV10-3,TGTGCCATCAGGACAGGGGAATCGGGCAATCAGCCCCAGCATTTT,CAIRTGESGNQPQHF
NA,once,TRBJ2-7,TRBV7-8,TGTGCCAGCAGCCCGCCCTTAGGGGTCACCTACGAGCAGTACTTC,CASSPPLGVTYEQYF
NA,NA,TRBJ1-4,TRBV27,TGTGCCAGCAGTTTTTTGTACAGGGATAATGAAAAACTGTTTTTT,CASSFLYRDNEKLFF
NA,once,TRBJ1-5,TRBV5-5,TGTGCCAGCAGCCCGAATTCCAGGGATCAGCCCCAGCATTTT,CASSPNSRDQPQHF
TRBD1,NA,TRBJ1-2,TRBV6-6,TGTGCCAGCAGCCGAGCGAGGACAGGGGGACCGGGGGGATATGGCTACACCTTC,CASSRARTGGPGGYGYTF
TRBD2,NA,TRBJ2-1,TRBV5-4,TGTGCCAGCAGCTTTGAGGGACTAGCGAACAATGAGCAGTTCTTC,CASSFEGLANNEQFF
NA,NA,TRBJ1-2,TRBV10-3,TGTGCCATCAGGGACACGAGTTATGGCTACACCTTC,CAIRDTSYGYTF
NA,few,TRBJ2-5,TRBV12-3/TRBV12-4,TGTGCCAGCAGTCTCTCGGGGACCCAGTACTTC,CASSLSGTQYF
TRBD1,NA,TRBJ1-5,TRBV3-1/TRBV3-2,TGTGCCAGCAGCAGGACAGGGTACAATCAGCCCCAGCATTTT,CASSRTGYNQPQHF
TRBD1,NA,TRBJ1-2,TRBV6-1,TGTGCCAGCAGTGATCGCGCGACAGGGGGAGGCTATGGCTACACCTTC,CASSDRATGGGYGYTF
NA,NA,TRBJ1-1,TRBV2,TGTGCCAGCACGTTGGCAGAGAACACTGAAGCTTTCTTT,CASTLAENTEAFF
NA,NA,TRBJ1-2,TRBV6-5,TGTGCCAGCAGCTACACCGGGGGGCGCGGGGACTATGGCTACACCTTC,CASSYTGGRGDYGYTF
NA,NA,TRBJ1-2,TRBV4-2,TGTGCCAGCAGCCAAGTCCGGGACACGGGCTACACCTTC,CASSQVRDTGYTF
NA,NA,TRBJ1-2,TRBV19,TGTGCCAGTAGTACCCCGCGCGGGAGTAACTATGGCTACACCTTC,CASSTPRGSNYGYTF
NA,NA,TRBJ2-5,TRBV3-1/TRBV3-2,TGTGCCAGCAGCCAAGATCCGGAGGAGACCCAGTACTTC,CASSQDPEETQYF
TRBD1,NA,TRBJ1-1,TRBV10-3,TGTGCCATCAGTACCGGGACAGGCCTAACCGACACTGAAGCTTTCTTT,CAISTGTGLTDTEAFF
TRBD1,once,TRBJ2-3,TRBV5-1,TGCGCCAGCAGCCCGTGGACAGGGGATACGCAGTATTTT,CASSPWTGDTQYF
TRBD1,NA,TRBJ1-2,TRBV2,TGTGCCAGCAGATATGACAGGGATAACGGCTACACCTTC,CASRYDRDNGYTF
TRBD1,NA,TRBJ2-2,TRBV14,TGTGCCAGCAGCCACCAACCGGGACAGGGTGTCTTTCTCACCGGGGAGCTGTTTTTT,CASSHQPGQGVFLTGELFF
TRBD1,NA,TRBJ2-1,TRBV30,TGTGCCTGGAGTTACAGGGGGAATGAGCAGTTCTTC,CAWSYRGNEQFF
TRBD2,NA,TRBJ2-7,TRBV3-1/TRBV3-2,TGTGCCAGCAGCCAATATTGGGAGGGTTCCGAGCAGTACTTC,CASSQYWEGSEQYF
NA,NA,TRBJ1-3,TRBV6-1,TGTGCCAGCAGTGAAAGGTATAAAACTACTGGAAACACCATATATTTT,CASSERYKTTGNTIYF
NA,NA,TRBJ1-1,TRBV9,TGTGCCAGCGGTACTTTCGGCACTGAAGCTTTCTTT,CASGTFGTEAFF
TRBD1,NA,TRBJ2-2,TRBV27,TGTGCCAGCAAATCCGGGACAGGCACCGGGGAGCTGTTTTTT,CASKSGTGTGELFF
TRBD2,NA,TRBJ2-2,TRBV5-1,TGCGCCAGCAGCGCCCGCCAACTAGCGGGGGCCACCGGGGAGCTGTTTTTT,CASSARQLAGATGELFF
NA,NA,TRBJ1-6,TRBV3-1/TRBV3-2,TGTGCCAGCAGCCAATCGGGGGGGAATTCACCCCTCCACTTT,CASSQSGGNSPLHF
NA,NA,TRBJ2-6,TRBV7-2,TGTGCCAGCAGCTTACCCAGGGGGGCCAACGTCCTGACTTTC,CASSLPRGANVLTF
TRBD1,NA,TRBJ1-2,TRBV7-2,TGTGCCAGCAGCTTAACCCGACAGGGGGCCCGGGGATATGGCTACACCTTC,CASSLTRQGARGYGYTF
TRBD1,NA,TRBJ1-2,TRBV30,TGTGCCTGGAGTGGCTCCGGGACAGCGAACTATGGCTACACCTTC,CAWSGSGTANYGYTF
TRBD1,NA,TRBJ1-3,TRBV2,TGTGCCAGCAGGGGCAGGGGGAGCTCTGGAAACACCATATATTTT,CASRGRGSSGNTIYF
NA,NA,TRBJ2-3,TRBV27,TGTGCCAGCAGTTTTATCTCCACAGATACGCAGTATTTT,CASSFISTDTQYF
NA,NA,TRBJ1-4,TRBV4-2,TGTGCCAGCGGATTGGCGGGGGATGAAAAACTGTTTTTT,CASGLAGDEKLFF
TRBD1,NA,TRBJ1-6,TRBV5-6,TGTGCCAGCAGCTCTTCGACAGGGTGGTCCTATAATTCACCCCTCCACTTT,CASSSSTGWSYNSPLHF
NA,once,TRBJ2-3,TRBV3-1/TRBV3-2,TGTGCCAGCAGCCAAGACCCAACCGGGACTCCCGGCACAGATACGCAGTATTTT,CASSQDPTGTPGTDTQYF
TRBD2,NA,TRBJ2-5,TRBV7-9,TGTGCCAGCAGCCAGGGACTAGCGGGGGTAAAACAGTACTTC,CASSQGLAGVKQYF
TRBD1,NA,TRBJ2-6,TRBV10-3,TGTGCCATCAGCGGACAGGGGTTAACTGGGGCCAACGTCCTGACTTTC,CAISGQGLTGANVLTF